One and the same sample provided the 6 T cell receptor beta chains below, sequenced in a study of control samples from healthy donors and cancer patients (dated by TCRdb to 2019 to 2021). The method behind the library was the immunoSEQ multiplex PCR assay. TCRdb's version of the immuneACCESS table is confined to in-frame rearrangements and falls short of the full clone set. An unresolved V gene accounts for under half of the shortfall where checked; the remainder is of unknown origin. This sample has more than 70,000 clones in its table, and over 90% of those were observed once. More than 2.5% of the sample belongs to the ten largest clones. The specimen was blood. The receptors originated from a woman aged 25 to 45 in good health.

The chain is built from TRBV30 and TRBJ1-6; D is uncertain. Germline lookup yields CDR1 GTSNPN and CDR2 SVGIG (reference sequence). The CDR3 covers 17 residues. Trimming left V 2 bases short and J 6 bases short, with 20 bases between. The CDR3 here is CAWSLPLSPIGNSPLHF. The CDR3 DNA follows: TGTGCCTGGAGTCTCCCGCTTTCTCCGATTGGTAATTCACCCCTCCACTTT.

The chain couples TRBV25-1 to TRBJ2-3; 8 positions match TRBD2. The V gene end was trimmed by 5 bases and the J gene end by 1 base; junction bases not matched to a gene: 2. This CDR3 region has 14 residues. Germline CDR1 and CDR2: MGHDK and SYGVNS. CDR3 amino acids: CASSFSGGTDTQYF. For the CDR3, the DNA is TGTGCCAGCAGTTTTAGCGGGGGCACAGATACGCAGTATTTT.

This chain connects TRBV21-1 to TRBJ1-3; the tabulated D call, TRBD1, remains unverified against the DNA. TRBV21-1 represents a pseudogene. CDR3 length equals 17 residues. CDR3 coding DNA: TGTGCCAGCAGTTCGGGACAGGGAGTTCGCTCTGGAAACACCATATATTTT. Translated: CASSSGQGVRSGNTIYF.

The CDR3 coding sequence is TGTGCCAGCAGCTTGGTTGGGGAGGCGGACTATGGCTACACCTTC. It specifies CASSLVGEADYGYTF. This chain links TRBV5-4 with TRBJ1-2, with D uncertain. V gave up 0 bases and J gave up 3 bases, with 12 bases separating them. The CDR3 runs 15 residues. Germline V gene data show CDR1 as SGHNT and CDR2 as YYREEE (reference sequence).

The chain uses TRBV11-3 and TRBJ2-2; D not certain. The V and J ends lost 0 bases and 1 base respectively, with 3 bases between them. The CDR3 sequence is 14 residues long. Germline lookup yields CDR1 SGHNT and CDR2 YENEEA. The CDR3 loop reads CASSLDGNTGELFF. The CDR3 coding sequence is TGTGCCAGCAGCTTAGATGGGAACACCGGGGAGCTGTTTTTT. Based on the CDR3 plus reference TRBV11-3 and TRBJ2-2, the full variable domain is EAGVVQSPRYKIIEKKQPVAFWCNPISGHNTLYWYLQNLGQGPELLIRYENEEAVDDSQLPKDRFSAERLKGVDSTLKIQPAELGDSAVYLCASSLDGNTGELFFGEGSRLTVL.

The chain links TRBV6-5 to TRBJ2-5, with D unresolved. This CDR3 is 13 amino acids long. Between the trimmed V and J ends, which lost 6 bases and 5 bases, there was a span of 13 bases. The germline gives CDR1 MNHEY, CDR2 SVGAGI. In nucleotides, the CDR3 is TGTGCCAGCAGCCCCCCGGGCGGCGAGACCCAGTACTTC. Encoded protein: CASSPPGGETQYF.